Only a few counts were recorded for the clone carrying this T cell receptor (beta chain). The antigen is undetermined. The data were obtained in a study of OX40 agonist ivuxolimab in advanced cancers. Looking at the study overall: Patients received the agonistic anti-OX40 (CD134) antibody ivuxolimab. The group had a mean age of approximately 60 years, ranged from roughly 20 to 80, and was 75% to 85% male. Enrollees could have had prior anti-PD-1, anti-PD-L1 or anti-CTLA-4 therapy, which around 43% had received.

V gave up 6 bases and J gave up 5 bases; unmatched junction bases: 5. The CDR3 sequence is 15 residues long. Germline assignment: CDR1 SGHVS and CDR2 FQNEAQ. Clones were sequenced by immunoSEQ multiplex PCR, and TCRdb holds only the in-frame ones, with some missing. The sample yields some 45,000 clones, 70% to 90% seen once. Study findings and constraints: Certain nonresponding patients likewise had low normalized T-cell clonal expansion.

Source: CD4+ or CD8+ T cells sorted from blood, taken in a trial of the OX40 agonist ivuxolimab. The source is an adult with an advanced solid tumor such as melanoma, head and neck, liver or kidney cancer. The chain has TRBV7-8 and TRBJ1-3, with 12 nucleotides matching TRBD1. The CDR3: CASRNGTGGRNTIYF. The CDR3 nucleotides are TGTGCCAGCAGAAATGGGACAGGGGGCCGAAACACCATATATTTT.